This T cell receptor (beta chain) is drawn from a study of radiation and T cells in renal cell carcinoma. V was pared by 0 bases and J by 0 bases, with 9 bases between. The germline gives CDR1 GTSNPN, CDR2 SVGIG (reference sequence). The CDR3 runs to 15 residues. Sample time point: baseline pretreatment blood. The treatment was: 15 Gy SBRT to primary tumor, nephrectomy 4 weeks later. The tumor was a clear cell renal cell carcinoma. Sequencing used immunoSEQ multiplex PCR; TCRdb keeps in-frame clones, though not all of them. The sample includes approximately 150,000 clones, around 90% of them seen just once.

The TCR was taken from a woman in her 70s with renal cell carcinoma. This rearrangement joins TRBV30 to TRBJ1-5; D remains unclear. The sequencing here drew on blood, taken from a patient whose treatment included radiotherapy and nephrectomy. The CDR3 coding sequence is TGTGCCTGGAGTGTACACAGTAATAGCAATCAGCCCCAGCATTTT. It is translated as CAWSVHSNSNQPQHF.